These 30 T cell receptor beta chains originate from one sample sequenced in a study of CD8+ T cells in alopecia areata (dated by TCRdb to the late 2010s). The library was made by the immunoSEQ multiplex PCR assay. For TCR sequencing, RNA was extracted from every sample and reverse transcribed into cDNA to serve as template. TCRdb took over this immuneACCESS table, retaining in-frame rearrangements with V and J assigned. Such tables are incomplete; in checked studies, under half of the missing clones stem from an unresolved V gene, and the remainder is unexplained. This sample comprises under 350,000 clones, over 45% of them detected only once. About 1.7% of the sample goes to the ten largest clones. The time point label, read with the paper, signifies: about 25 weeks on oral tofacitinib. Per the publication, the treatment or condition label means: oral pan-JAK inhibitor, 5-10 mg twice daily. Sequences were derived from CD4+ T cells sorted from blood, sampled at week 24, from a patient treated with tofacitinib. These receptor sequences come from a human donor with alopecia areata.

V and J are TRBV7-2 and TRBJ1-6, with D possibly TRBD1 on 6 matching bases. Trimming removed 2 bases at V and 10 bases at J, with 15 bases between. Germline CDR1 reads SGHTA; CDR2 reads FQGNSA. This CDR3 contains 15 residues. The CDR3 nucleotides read TGTGCCAGCAGCTTACACCCCAGGGGTACCTCACCCCTCCACTTT. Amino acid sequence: CASSLHPRGTSPLHF.

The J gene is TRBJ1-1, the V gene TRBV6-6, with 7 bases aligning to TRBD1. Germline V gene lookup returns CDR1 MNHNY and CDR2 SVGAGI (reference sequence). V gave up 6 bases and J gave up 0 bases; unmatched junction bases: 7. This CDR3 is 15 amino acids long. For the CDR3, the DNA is TGTGCCAGCAGCTCCGACAGGGTCATGAACACTGAAGCTTTCTTT. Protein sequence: CASSSDRVMNTEAFF.

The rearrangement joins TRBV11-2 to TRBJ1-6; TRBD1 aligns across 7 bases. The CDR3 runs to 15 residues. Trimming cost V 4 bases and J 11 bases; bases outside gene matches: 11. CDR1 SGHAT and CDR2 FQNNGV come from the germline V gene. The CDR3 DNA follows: TGTGCCAGCAGCTCAGAAAGCGACAGGGTCGCACCCCTCCACTTT. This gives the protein CASSSESDRVAPLHF.

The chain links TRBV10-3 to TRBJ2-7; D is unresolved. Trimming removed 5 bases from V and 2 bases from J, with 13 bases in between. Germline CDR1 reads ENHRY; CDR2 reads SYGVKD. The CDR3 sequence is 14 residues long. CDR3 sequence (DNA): TGTGCCATCAGTCAAGACCAAGGGACCTACGAGCAGTACTTC. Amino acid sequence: CAISQDQGTYEQYF.

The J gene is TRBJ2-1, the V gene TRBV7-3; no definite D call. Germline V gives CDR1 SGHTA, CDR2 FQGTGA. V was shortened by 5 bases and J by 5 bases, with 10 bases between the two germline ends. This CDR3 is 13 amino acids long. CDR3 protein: CASSPKGDNEQFF. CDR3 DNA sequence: TGTGCCAGCAGCCCAAAGGGCGACAATGAGCAGTTCTTC.

Here the CDR3 reads CAISERDTNYGYTF. The CDR3 region has the DNA TGTGCCATCAGTGAGCGAGACACTAACTATGGCTACACCTTC. The V and J genes are TRBV10-3 and TRBJ1-2; D not certain. CDR1 is ENHRY and CDR2 is SYGVKD in the germline V gene. V was clipped by 2 bases and J by 0 bases, with 7 bases between them. The CDR3 spans 14 residues.

The CDR3 loop reads CAWSVRTGGDSPLHF. The CDR3 coding sequence is TGTGCCTGGAGTGTTCGGACAGGGGGCGATTCACCCCTCCACTTT. The rearrangement links TRBV30 to TRBJ1-6, with 11 bases that match TRBD1. The V segment lost 0 bases and the J segment 8 bases; nucleotides outside the gene matches: 3. The CDR3 has 15 amino acids. Germline V gene data show CDR1 as GTSNPN and CDR2 as SVGIG (reference sequence).

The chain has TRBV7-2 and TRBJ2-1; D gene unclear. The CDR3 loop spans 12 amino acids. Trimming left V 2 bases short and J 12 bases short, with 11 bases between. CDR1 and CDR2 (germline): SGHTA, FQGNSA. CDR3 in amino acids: CASSLPFLGQFF. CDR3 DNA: TGTGCCAGCAGCTTACCGTTCCTAGGGCAGTTCTTC. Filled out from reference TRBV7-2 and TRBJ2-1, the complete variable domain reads GAGVSQSPSNKVTEKGKDVELRCDPISGHTALYWYRQSLGQGLEFLIYFQGNSAPDKSGLPSDRFSAERTGGSVSTLTIQRTQQEDSAVYLCASSLPFLGQFFGPGTRLTVL.

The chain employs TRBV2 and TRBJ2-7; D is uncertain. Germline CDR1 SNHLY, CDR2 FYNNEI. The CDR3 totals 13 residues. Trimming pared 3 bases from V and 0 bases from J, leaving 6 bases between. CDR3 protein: CASSDQVSYEQYF. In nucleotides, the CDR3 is TGTGCCAGCAGTGATCAGGTCTCCTACGAGCAGTACTTC.

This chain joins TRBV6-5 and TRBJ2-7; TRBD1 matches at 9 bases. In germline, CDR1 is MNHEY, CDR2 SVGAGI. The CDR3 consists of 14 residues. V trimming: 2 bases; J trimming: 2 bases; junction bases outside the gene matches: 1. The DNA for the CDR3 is TGTGCCAGCAGTTACGGGACAGGGCCCTACGAGCAGTACTTC. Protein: CASSYGTGPYEQYF.

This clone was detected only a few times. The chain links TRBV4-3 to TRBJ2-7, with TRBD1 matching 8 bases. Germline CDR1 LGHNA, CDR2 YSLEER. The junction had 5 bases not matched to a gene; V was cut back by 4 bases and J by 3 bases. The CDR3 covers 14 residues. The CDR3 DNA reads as TGCGCCAGCAGCCTCGCCAGGGGGCACTACGAGCAGTACTTC. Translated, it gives CASSLARGHYEQYF.

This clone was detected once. The CDR3 DNA follows: TGTGCCTGGAGTACCCGACAAGTCACCGGGGAGCTGTTTTTT. Its protein product is CAWSTRQVTGELFF. The chain combines TRBV30 with TRBJ2-2; unclear D gene. The V end was cut by 2 bases, the J end by 4 bases, with 11 bases between. Germline-derived CDR1 and CDR2 are GTSNPN and SVGIG (reference sequence). There are 14 residues in the CDR3.

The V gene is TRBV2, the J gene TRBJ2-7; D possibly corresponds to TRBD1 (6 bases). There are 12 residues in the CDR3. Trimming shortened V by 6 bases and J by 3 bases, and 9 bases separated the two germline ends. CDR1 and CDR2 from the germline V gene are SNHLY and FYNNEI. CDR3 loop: CASSYRDYEQYF. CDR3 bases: TGTGCCAGCAGCTACAGGGACTACGAGCAGTACTTC. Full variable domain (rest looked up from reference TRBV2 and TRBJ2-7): EPEVTQTPSHQVTQMGQEVILRCVPISNHLYFYWYRQILGQKVEFLVSFYNNEISEKSEIFDDQFSVERPDGSNFTLKIRSTKLEDSAMYFCASSYRDYEQYFGPGTRLTVT.

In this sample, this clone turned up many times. The CDR3 DNA is TGTGCCTGGAGTGTAGCCCAGACAGATACGCAGTATTTT. Translation: CAWSVAQTDTQYF. The chain recombines TRBV30 with TRBJ2-3, with no clear D. V was pared by 0 bases and J by 3 bases, with 7 bases between. Germline CDR1 and CDR2: GTSNPN and SVGIG (reference sequence). The CDR3 totals 13 residues.

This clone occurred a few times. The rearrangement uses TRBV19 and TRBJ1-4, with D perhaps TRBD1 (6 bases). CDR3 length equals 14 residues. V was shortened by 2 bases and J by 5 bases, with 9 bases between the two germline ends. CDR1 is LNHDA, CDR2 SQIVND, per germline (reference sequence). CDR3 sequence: CASSIRQGNEKLFF. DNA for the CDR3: TGTGCCAGTAGTATACGCCAGGGGAATGAAAAACTGTTTTTT.

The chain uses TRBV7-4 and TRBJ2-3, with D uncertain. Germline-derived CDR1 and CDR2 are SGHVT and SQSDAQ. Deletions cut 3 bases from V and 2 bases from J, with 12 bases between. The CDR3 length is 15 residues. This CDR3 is CASSFGRLSTDTQYF. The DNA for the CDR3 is TGTGCCAGCAGCTTTGGACGGCTGTCCACAGATACGCAGTATTTT.

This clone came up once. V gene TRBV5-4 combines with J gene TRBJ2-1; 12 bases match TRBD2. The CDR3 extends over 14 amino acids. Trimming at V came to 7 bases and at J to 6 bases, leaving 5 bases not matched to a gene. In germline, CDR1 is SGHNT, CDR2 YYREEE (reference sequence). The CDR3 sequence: CASGLAGGLNEQFF. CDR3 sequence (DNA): TGTGCCAGCGGGCTAGCGGGGGGGCTCAATGAGCAGTTCTTC.

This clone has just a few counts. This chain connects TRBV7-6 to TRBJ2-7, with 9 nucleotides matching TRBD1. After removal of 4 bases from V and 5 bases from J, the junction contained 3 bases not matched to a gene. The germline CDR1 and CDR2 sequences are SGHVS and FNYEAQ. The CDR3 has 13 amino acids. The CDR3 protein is CASSSRDRDEQYF. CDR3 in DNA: TGTGCCAGCAGCTCCCGGGACAGGGACGAGCAGTACTTC.

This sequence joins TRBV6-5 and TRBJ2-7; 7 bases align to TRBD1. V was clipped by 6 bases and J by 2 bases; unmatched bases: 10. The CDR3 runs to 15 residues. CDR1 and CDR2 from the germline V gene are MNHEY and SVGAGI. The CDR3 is CASRLNPGTAYEQYF. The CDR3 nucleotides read TGTGCCAGCAGGCTGAATCCCGGGACAGCCTACGAGCAGTACTTC.

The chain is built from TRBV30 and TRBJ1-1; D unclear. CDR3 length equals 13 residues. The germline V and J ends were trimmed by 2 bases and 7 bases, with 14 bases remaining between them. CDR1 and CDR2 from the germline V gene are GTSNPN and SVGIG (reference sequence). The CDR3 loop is CAWSPQGPIEAFF. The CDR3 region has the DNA TGTGCCTGGAGTCCACAAGGACCGATTGAAGCTTTCTTT. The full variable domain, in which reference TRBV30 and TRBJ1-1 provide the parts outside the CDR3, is SQTIHQWPATLVQPVGSPLSLECTVEGTSNPNLYWYRQAAGRGLQLLFYSVGIGQISSEVPQNLSASRPQDRQFILSSKKLLLSDSGFYLCAWSPQGPIEAFFGQGTRLTVV.

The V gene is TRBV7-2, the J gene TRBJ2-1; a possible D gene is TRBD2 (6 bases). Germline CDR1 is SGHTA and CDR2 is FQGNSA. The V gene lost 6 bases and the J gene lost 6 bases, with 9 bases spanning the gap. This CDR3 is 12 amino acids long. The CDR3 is CASSGSGNEQFF. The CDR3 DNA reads TGTGCCAGCAGTGGTAGCGGCAATGAGCAGTTCTTC.

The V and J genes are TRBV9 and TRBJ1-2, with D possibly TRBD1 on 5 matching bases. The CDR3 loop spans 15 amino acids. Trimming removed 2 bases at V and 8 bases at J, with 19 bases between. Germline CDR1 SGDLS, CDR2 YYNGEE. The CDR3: CASSVEPGGHEGYTF. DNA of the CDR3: TGTGCCAGCAGCGTCGAGCCGGGAGGACACGAAGGCTACACCTTC.

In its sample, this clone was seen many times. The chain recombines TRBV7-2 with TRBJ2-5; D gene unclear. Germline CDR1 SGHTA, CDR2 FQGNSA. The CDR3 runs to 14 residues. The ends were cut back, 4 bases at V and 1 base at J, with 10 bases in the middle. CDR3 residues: CASSYMGSQETQYF. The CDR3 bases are TGTGCCAGCAGCTATATGGGCAGCCAAGAGACCCAGTACTTC.

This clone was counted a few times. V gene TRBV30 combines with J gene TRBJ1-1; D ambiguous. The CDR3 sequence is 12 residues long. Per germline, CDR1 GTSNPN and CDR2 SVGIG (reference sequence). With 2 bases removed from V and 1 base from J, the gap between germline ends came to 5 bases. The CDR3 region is CAWSPSNTEAFF. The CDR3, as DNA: TGTGCCTGGAGTCCCTCGAACACTGAAGCTTTCTTT.

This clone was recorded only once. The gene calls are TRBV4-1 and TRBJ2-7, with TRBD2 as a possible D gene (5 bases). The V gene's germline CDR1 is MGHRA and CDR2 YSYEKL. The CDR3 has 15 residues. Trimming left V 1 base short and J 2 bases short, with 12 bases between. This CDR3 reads CASSQGTLSTYEQYF. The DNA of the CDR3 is TGCGCCAGCAGCCAAGGGACTCTCTCAACCTACGAGCAGTACTTC.

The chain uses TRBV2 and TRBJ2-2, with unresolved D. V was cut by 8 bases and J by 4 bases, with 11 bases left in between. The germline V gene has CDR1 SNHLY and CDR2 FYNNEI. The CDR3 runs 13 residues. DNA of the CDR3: TGTGCCAGCGTTGTAGGGCCCACCGGGGAGCTGTTTTTT. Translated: CASVVGPTGELFF.

CDR3 DNA sequence: TGTGCCAGCAGCTCCGACAGGGCGAACACTGAAGCTTTCTTT. This gives the protein CASSSDRANTEAFF. This chain uses TRBV7-2 with TRBJ1-1; TRBD1 matches 7 bases. Germline assignment: CDR1 SGHTA and CDR2 FQGNSA. After removal of 4 bases from V and 1 base from J, the junction contained 3 bases not matched to a gene. The length of the CDR3 is 14 residues.

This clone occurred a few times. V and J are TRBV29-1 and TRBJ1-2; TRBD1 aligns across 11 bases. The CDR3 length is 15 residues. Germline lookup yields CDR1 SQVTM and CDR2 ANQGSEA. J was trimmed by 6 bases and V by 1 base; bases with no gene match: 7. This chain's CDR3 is CSVEALGQGGNGYTF. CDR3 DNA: TGCAGCGTTGAAGCCTTGGGACAGGGGGGGAATGGCTACACCTTC.

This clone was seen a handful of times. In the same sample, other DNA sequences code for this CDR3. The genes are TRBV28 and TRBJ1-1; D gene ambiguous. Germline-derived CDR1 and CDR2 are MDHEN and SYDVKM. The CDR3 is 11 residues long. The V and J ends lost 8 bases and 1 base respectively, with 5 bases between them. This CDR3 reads CASRQNTEAFF. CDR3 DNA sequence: TGTGCCAGCCGACAGAACACTGAAGCTTTCTTT.

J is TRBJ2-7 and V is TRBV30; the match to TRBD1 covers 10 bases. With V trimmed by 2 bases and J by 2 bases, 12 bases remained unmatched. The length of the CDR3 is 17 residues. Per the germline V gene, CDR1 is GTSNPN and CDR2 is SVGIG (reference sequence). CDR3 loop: CAWSTFYDRGPPYEQYF. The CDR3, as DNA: TGTGCCTGGAGTACCTTCTATGACAGGGGGCCCCCCTACGAGCAGTACTTC.